One and the same sample provided the 18 T cell receptor beta chains below, sequenced in a study of shared T cell receptors in the human thymus. Sequencing used immunoSEQ multiplex PCR; TCRdb keeps in-frame clones, though not all of them. The top ten hold under 0.01% of the sample, which has hundreds of thousands of clones, around 87% seen once. The same specimen was also included in a second study, on human thymus T cells.

The sequencing input was thymocytes. These receptors were taken from a boy less than two years old with a congenital heart defect.

The rearrangement uses TRBV12-5 and TRBJ2-2; 7 bases are shared with TRBD1. V lost 6 bases, J lost 5 bases, and 9 bases stayed unmatched. The CDR3 spans 15 residues. From germline, CDR1 is LGHNT and CDR2 FRNRAP. CDR3: CASGRGSDGTGELFF. The CDR3 DNA follows: TGTGCTAGTGGCAGGGGGTCTGACGGTACCGGGGAGCTGTTTTTT.

J is TRBJ1-1 and V is TRBV28; D not certain. The CDR3 is made up of 17 amino acids. The germline V gene has CDR1 MDHEN and CDR2 SYDVKM. Trimming cost V 3 bases and J 3 bases, with 20 bases left between them. CDR3 residues: CASSLGSRSGTDTEAFF. The CDR3 DNA reads TGTGCCAGCAGTTTGGGATCACGGAGCGGAACTGACACTGAAGCTTTCTTT.

CDR3 nucleotides: TGTGCCAGCAGCTTAGGCGGGGATGGCTACACCTTC. Encoded protein: CASSLGGDGYTF. The rearrangement uses TRBV7-9 and TRBJ1-2; D is undetermined. This CDR3 has 12 amino acids. Germline V gene lookup returns CDR1 SEHNR and CDR2 FQNEAQ (reference sequence). Trimming left V 1 base short and J 6 bases short, with 6 bases between. The variable domain in full, completed from reference TRBV7-9 and TRBJ1-2, reads DTGVSQNPRHKITKRGQNVTFRCDPISEHNRLYWYRQTLGQGPEFLTYFQNEAQLEKSRLLSDRFSAERPKGSFSTLEIQRTEQGDSAMYLCASSLGGDGYTFGSGTRLTVV.

The DNA for the CDR3 is TGTGCCACCAGCAGAGGAAGACAGGGCGGCTACACCTTC. This translates into CATSRGRQGGYTF. This chain links TRBV15 with TRBJ1-2; TRBD1 agrees at 7 bases. J lost 8 bases, V lost 1 base, and 4 bases had no gene match. The CDR3 is made up of 13 amino acids. Germline-derived CDR1 and CDR2 are LNHNV and YYDKDF (reference sequence).

V gene TRBV29-1 combines with J gene TRBJ2-2, with 10 bases aligning to TRBD2. V was pared by 4 bases and J by 9 bases, with 8 bases of the junction left unmatched. The CDR3 has 14 residues. Germline-derived CDR1 and CDR2 are SQVTM and ANQGSEA. This CDR3 reads CSVAGTSVPRELFF. The CDR3, as DNA: TGCAGCGTTGCTGGGACTAGCGTCCCCAGGGAGCTGTTTTTT.

V and J are TRBV9 and TRBJ2-7; TRBD1 aligns across 10 bases. Germline CDR1 is SGDLS and CDR2 is YYNGEE. The trim removed 3 bases at V and 0 bases at J, leaving 0 bases unmatched. CDR3 length: 14 amino acids. The CDR3 region is CASSGTGGSYEQYF. CDR3 nucleotides: TGTGCCAGCAGCGGGACAGGGGGCTCCTACGAGCAGTACTTC.

The chain's CDR3 is CASSLTGARGPYEQYF. The CDR3 DNA follows: TGTGCCAGCAGCTTAACGGGGGCACGGGGCCCCTACGAGCAGTACTTC. The V gene is TRBV7-3, the J gene TRBJ2-7, with a tentative D call TRBD1 (6 bases). This CDR3 region has 16 residues. From germline, CDR1 is SGHTA and CDR2 FQGTGA. Trimming stripped 0 bases from V and 2 bases from J, with 14 bases between.

V and J are TRBV6-5 and TRBJ2-1; D gene unclear. The CDR3 loop spans 15 amino acids. Trimming removed 5 bases at V and 0 bases at J, with 11 bases between. Per germline, CDR1 MNHEY and CDR2 SVGAGI. This CDR3 reads CASSISWSSYNEQFF. CDR3 bases: TGTGCCAGCAGTATAAGCTGGAGCTCCTACAATGAGCAGTTCTTC.

This clone was recorded only once. V usage is TRBV6-5 and J usage is TRBJ1-1; 8 nucleotides align to TRBD1. J was trimmed by 8 bases and V by 6 bases; bases with no gene match: 8. The CDR3 runs to 13 residues. Germline-derived CDR1 and CDR2 are MNHEY and SVGAGI. For the CDR3, the DNA is TGTGCCAGCAGAGGACAGGGCAATTACGAAGCTTTCTTT. Amino acids: CASRGQGNYEAFF.

V usage is TRBV28 and J usage is TRBJ2-5; D possibly corresponds to TRBD1 (6 bases). The germline V and J ends were trimmed by 1 base and 5 bases, with 14 bases remaining between them. The CDR3 loop spans 15 amino acids. In germline, CDR1 is MDHEN, CDR2 SYDVKM. The CDR3 protein is CASSLSPGARETQYF. Written as DNA, the CDR3 is TGTGCCAGCAGTTTATCACCAGGGGCGCGGGAGACCCAGTACTTC.

On this clone: One junction end does not reproduce the germline sequence, and a read error may be involved. Other DNA sequences in this specimen translate into the identical CDR3. The chain couples TRBV28 to TRBJ1-6; unclear D gene. Germline assignment: CDR1 MDHEN and CDR2 SYDVKM. This CDR3 is built from 16 residues. The CDR3 here is CASSYPDGLMNSPLHF. The DNA of the CDR3 is TGTGCCAGCAGTTACCCAGATGGACTGATGAATTCCCCCCTCCACTTT.

This clone was recorded a few times. The V call is TRBV6-6, the J call TRBJ1-2; TRBD1 aligns across 7 bases. This CDR3 contains 16 residues. V gave up 2 bases and J gave up 8 bases; unmatched junction bases: 14. Germline loops: CDR1 MNHNY, CDR2 SVGAGI (reference sequence). This CDR3 reads CASSYPPVLTGRGYTF. The DNA for the CDR3 is TGTGCCAGCAGTTACCCTCCCGTCCTGACAGGGCGAGGCTACACCTTC.

This clone was seen a few times. CDR3 sequence reads: CAWSVPRLYTGELFF. CDR3 sequence (DNA): TGTGCCTGGAGTGTACCCCGACTATACACCGGGGAGCTGTTTTTT. The gene calls are TRBV30 and TRBJ2-2; tentatively, D is TRBD2 (5 bases). Trimming cost V 0 bases and J 3 bases, with 11 bases left between them. The CDR3 spans 15 residues. The V gene's germline CDR1 is GTSNPN and CDR2 SVGIG (reference sequence). Drawing the rest from reference TRBV30 and TRBJ2-2, the complete variable domain is SQTIHQWPATLVQPVGSPLSLECTVEGTSNPNLYWYRQAAGRGLQLLFYSVGIGQISSEVPQNLSASRPQDRQFILSSKKLLLSDSGFYLCAWSVPRLYTGELFFGEGSRLTVL.

The V call is TRBV23-1, the J call TRBJ2-1, with D hard to call. TRBV23-1 is an ORF for which the function is uncertain. This CDR3 region has 13 residues. V lost 0 bases, J lost 12 bases, and 12 bases lay in between. CDR3 amino acids: CASSQSASNLQFF. For the CDR3, the DNA is TGCGCCAGCAGTCAATCGGCTAGTAACTTGCAGTTCTTC.

CDR3 sequence reads: CASTWDRGQIYEQYF. The CDR3 nucleotides are TGTGCCAGCACCTGGGACAGGGGGCAAATTTACGAGCAGTACTTC. The chain combines TRBV6-6 with TRBJ2-7, with 12 bases identical to TRBD1. The V and J ends lost 7 bases and 4 bases, in that order; junction bases with no gene match: 8. Germline V gene lookup returns CDR1 MNHNY and CDR2 SVGAGI (reference sequence). This CDR3 is 15 amino acids long.

The rearrangement joins TRBV15 to TRBJ2-5, with D perhaps TRBD2 (6 bases). This CDR3 has 16 amino acids. The V end was cut by 1 base, the J end by 5 bases, with 17 bases between. Per the germline V gene, CDR1 is LNHNV and CDR2 is YYDKDF (reference sequence). The CDR3 reads CATSRAQRAFWETQYF. The CDR3, as DNA: TGTGCCACCAGCAGAGCGCAGCGGGCCTTCTGGGAGACCCAGTACTTC.

In its sample, this clone was seen once. The chain combines TRBV6-5 with TRBJ2-7; D gene uncertain. CDR1 is MNHEY and CDR2 is SVGAGI in the germline V gene. CDR3 length equals 14 residues. Trimming pared 0 bases from V and 2 bases from J, leaving 8 bases between. The CDR3 loop reads CASSYSRRAYEQYF. In DNA form, the CDR3 reads TGTGCCAGCAGTTACTCGAGGAGAGCCTACGAGCAGTACTTC.

V gene TRBV15 combines with J gene TRBJ1-2; 8 bases match TRBD1. The CDR3 totals 15 residues. Germline V gene sequence: CDR1 LNHNV, CDR2 YYDKDF (reference sequence). Germline trimming cut 0 bases from V and 2 bases from J; bases unmatched to any gene: 2. The CDR3 protein is CATSREQGVNYGYTF. CDR3 bases: TGTGCCACCAGCAGAGAACAGGGGGTAAACTATGGCTACACCTTC.